Included here is one TCR beta chain sequence, with context. This clone appeared a few times. The clone's antigen remains unknown. Base qualities are not recorded, but no much larger clone differs from it by a single base. In total, 630 or so healthy bone marrow donors made up the cohort. At the time of sampling, every cohort member was nominally healthy, though immune exposures that went unrecorded were likely present. The donor tested CMV seronegative and was one of the 352 seronegative cohort members. Every donor gave a peripheral blood sample, and the peripheral blood mononuclear cells from that sample were used for TCR beta sequencing. Genomic DNA extraction from the blood cell samples was performed with the Qiagen DNeasy Blood Extraction Kit. The library came from the immunoSEQ multiplex PCR assay. The multiplex PCR relied on a mix of 60 forward primers for TCR Vbeta segments and 13 reverse primers for TCR Jbeta segments. Amplification of the CDR3 region of rearranged TCR beta genes was performed with a multiplex PCR assay on genomic DNA. The amplified TCR beta libraries were sequenced on the Illumina HiSeq System as 87-base-pair reads. The study's processing was this. A later analysis tallied roughly 78 million unique TCR beta chains across the 666 repertoires, and about 12 million of those chains were shared by two or more donors. Raw reads were error-corrected and collapsed into unique sequences by a nearest-neighbor algorithm in which closely related sequences were merged to remove PCR and sequencing errors. V, D and J gene segments were assigned by aligning CDR3 sequences to IMGT reference sequences. For a sequence to be retained, a match of at least six nucleotides to both a V gene segment and a J gene segment was required. Rearrangements were classified as productive when the CDR3 lacked stop codons and remained in frame with V and J, and all other rearrangements were classified as non-productive. CDR3 was defined by IMGT convention, running from the second conserved V-encoded cysteine to the conserved J-encoded phenylalanine. The earlier analysis of some 550 of the donors excluded any sequence lacking an unambiguous match to a single V gene segment. In an earlier analysis of about 590 of the donors, a V segment was called functional when productive rearrangements were above 56.7%, and segregating when the standard deviation between donors exceeded 5%. A statistical classification framework was developed to diagnose cytomegalovirus status using the catalog of TCR beta chain sequences. A later analysis assigned V and J genes by comparing TCR nucleotide sequences with IMGT/GENE-DB human TR gene sequences. Using the TCRdist pipeline, a later analysis assigned CDR3 sequences along with most-parsimonious VDJ recombination scenarios. In a later analysis, each TCR beta chain was defined by its CDR3 amino acid sequence together with its V-gene family, and reads without a unique V-gene family were excluded. To address suspected cross-contamination and a sequencing artifact, a later analysis removed roughly 640 highly shared, low-generation-probability nucleotide sequences. For each public chain, a later analysis derived a clonal expansion index from normalized ranks of inferred template counts within each repertoire. In a later analysis, generation probabilities were computed with a VDJ recombination model fitted to out-of-frame rearrangements, and the resulting probabilities were checked against IGoR. Hypergeometric tests were used in a later analysis to score TCR-TCR, TCR-HLA and TCR-CMV co-occurrence, with a repertoire-size bias correction applied to the TCR pairs. False discovery rates were estimated in a later analysis by permuting HLA or CMV assignments 20 times. In a later analysis, co-occurring TCRs were grouped using DBSCAN, with TCRdist sequence similarity added in when clustering inside HLA-allele-positive subsets. Repertoires with fewer than 30,000 or more than 120,000 public chains were left out of co-occurrence clustering, as were about 5 repertoires with anomalous nucleotide sharing. TCRdb's version of the immuneACCESS table is confined to in-frame rearrangements and falls short of the full clone set. An unresolved V gene accounts for under half of the shortfall where checked; the remainder is of unknown origin. V and J calls and clone size follow that table, whereas D and trimming were derived from the DNA. The sample table holds roughly 150,000 clones, of which over 70% were seen once. The ten largest clones take up approximately 3% of the sample.

These data are taken from a study of cytomegalovirus exposure and HLA in healthy donors (TCRdb year 2017). Background on the whole study: An earlier analysis of approximately 640 of the donors reported approximately 270 Gb of sequence data and roughly 110 million unique TCR beta sequences from roughly 180 million T cells. To predict cytomegalovirus infection status, the study brought together high-throughput TCR immunosequencing, statistical association of individual TCRs with disease status, and machine learning. Donor age, sex, ethnicity and CMV serostatus were compiled alongside the repertoire data. An early release that covered more than 550 HLA-typed donors contained approximately 300 gigabases of sequencing data and 75 million to 100 million unique TCR sequences. Four to six DR-DQ haplotypes were handled as single units for association and clustering, since linkage in the cohort was strong. HLA typing covered class I and class II loci at four-digit resolution. Every repertoire in the discovery cohort had been generated on one and the same sequencing platform. Genome-wide SNP genotypes for about 65% of the 666 donors were used in a later genetic analysis, which treated that subset as a discovery cohort. The study profiled the T cell repertoires of around 700 subjects by immunosequencing and related them to cytomegalovirus serostatus. Along with the approximately 700-subject first cohort, a separate validation cohort of around 120 different subjects was used. The number of typed donors differed by locus: about 620-640 for A, B, C, DRB1 and DQB1; roughly 510 for DQA1; fewer than 610 for DPA1; and some 430 for DPB1. In the later analysis, no new phenotypic data were used to find candidate immune exposures; instead, reliance was placed on TCR beta sequences and their occurrence across donors. The study was designed to test whether signatures of past pathogen exposure could be identified by cataloging public T cell receptors. A later analysis re-examined previously published TCR beta repertoires from roughly 720 donors and added high-resolution HLA genotyping to investigate patterns of TCR occurrence. Among some 410 genotyped donors of the cohort, an average of roughly 230,000 unique TCR beta nucleotide sequences was sequenced per donor, of which 15% to 20% were non-productive. An earlier analysis of around 640 of the donors used high-throughput TCR beta sequencing to judge whether each TCR beta V gene segment behaved as functional or pseudogenic. Of the roughly 400 genotyped donors, 65% to 90% were placed in the genetic ancestry cluster associated with self-reported Caucasian donors.

Broader findings and caveats from the paper: In both the original and validation cohorts, the classifier was reported to diagnose cytomegalovirus status with high specificity and sensitivity. Most TCR sequences were seen in very few donors, while some public TCRs were found in many individuals. An association between a missense DCLRE1C variant and V-gene and J-gene trimming of TCR beta chains was found in a later genetic analysis and replicated in an independent cohort. Assigning TCR associations to individual alleles was difficult when HLA alleles, especially DR and DQ, strongly co-occurred. In a later genetic analysis, fewer N-insertions in productive TCRs were reported among donors in an Asian-associated ancestry cluster than the roughly 700-donor mean. A cluster of highly shared sequence variants was judged likely to be a technical artifact of the sequencing pipeline. Some IMGT-functional V segments, including TRBV6-2 and TRBV6-3, could not be distinguished by the 87-base-pair reads and were therefore excluded. A later analysis associated 16,951 TCR beta sequences with specific HLA alleles at a false discovery rate of 0.05. Linkage disequilibrium might explain the correlated functional status among segregating V segments, but an unknown experimental factor could not be ruled out. Several of the top co-occurrence clusters appeared to be linked to parvovirus B19, influenza, CMV and Epstein-Barr virus, according to a later analysis. A later analysis found that most CMV-associated TCR beta chains appeared HLA-restricted, with HLA associations seemingly driven largely by CMV exposure. In vitro tests confirmed that a few of the cytomegalovirus-associated TCR beta chains recognize cytomegalovirus antigens. The authors suggested that the approach could potentially be generalized to other disease states and immunological phenotypes. A later analysis found that TCR association rates varied across HLA loci, with DRB1 alleles showing the most associated TCRs and HLA-C alleles the fewest. Because HLA typing was missing for some donors at each locus, association tests included only the typed subset. A later analysis found that HLA-associated TCR beta chains were more clonally expanded and had lower generation probabilities than equally common non-associated chains. Presence/absence analyses assumed roughly uniform sequencing depth across donors, an assumption that may not hold. In this cohort, only TCR beta chains were sequenced, and detectable features were limited by the absence of alpha or paired-chain data. Broadly in line with IMGT annotations, most TCR beta V segments showed up in productive rearrangements about 87% or about 30% of the time in an earlier analysis of 587 of the donors. In the study, 150 to 200 TCR beta chains were listed as associated with cytomegalovirus. Immune exposure information for the cohort was limited to CMV serostatus. Because counts were too low, seventeen rarely observed V segments, including chromosome 9 orphons, were excluded from the earlier analysis of several hundred of the donors. A further reported finding was that TCR beta sequences accurately predicted the HLA-A and HLA-B alleles for most subjects in the first cohort.

Via the germline V gene, CDR1 is SNHLY and CDR2 FYNNEI. Its CDR3 holds 15 amino acids, cysteine through phenylalanine. The DNA shown is the 45-base CDR3, in frame from base 1. V is cut back by 6 bases and J by 3 bases, with 9 bases in the junction unmatched. This sequence was found in a male donor in good health and CMV-seronegative. The sample taken for sequencing was PBMCs. This sequence uses TRBV2 and TRBJ2-7; 9 of the junction bases match TRBD2. The DNA sequence follows: TGTGCCAGCAGGGGGCTAGCGGGGCCCCTCTACGAGCAGTACTTC. It codes for CASRGLAGPLYEQYF.